This entry lists 8 T cell receptor beta chains sequenced from one sample in a study of shared clonotypes between healthy human individuals (dated by TCRdb to the early 2020s). The library was prepared using the immunoSEQ multiplex PCR assay. TCRdb stores this immuneACCESS table with in-frame sequences only. Part of the clones is absent; in the studies checked, under half of the shortfall reflects unresolved V genes, and no reason is known for the rest. For this sample the table gives roughly 2,000,000 clones, of which roughly 93% were detected only once. The ten top clones hold around 1.8% of the sample. CD8 naive samples were CD45RO-negative cells positively selected for CCR7, giving a CD45RA+CCR7+ population that excluded TemRA cells. Material: naive CD8+ T cells from PBMCs. According to the study, the label for this sample's cell subset or site signals: CD45RA+CCR7+. The receptors derive from a man younger than 30 in good health. Some clones in this sample may be carry-over from other donors' samples.

About this clone itself: Other nucleotide sequences from this sample produce the same CDR3. This rearrangement joins TRBV9 to TRBJ2-1, with 11 nucleotides matching TRBD2. CDR3 length equals 15 residues. CDR1 and CDR2 from the germline V gene are SGDLS and YYNGEE. V was pared by 4 bases and J by 8 bases, with 8 bases of the junction left unmatched. The CDR3 loop reads CASSPGTSGSYEQFF. The CDR3 coding sequence is TGTGCCAGCAGCCCCGGCACTAGCGGGAGTTATGAGCAGTTCTTC.

A note on this clone: Distinct nucleotide sequences in the sample also encode this CDR3. This chain uses TRBV11-2 with TRBJ2-7; D might be TRBD2 (6 bases). Germline V CDR1 and CDR2: SGHAT, FQNNGV. V lost 1 base and J lost 2, with 9 bases in between. CDR3 length: 14 amino acids. The CDR3 coding sequence is TGTGCCAGCAGCTTAGGGGCGGGGCCCTACGAGCAGTACTTC. This encodes CASSLGAGPYEQYF.

This rearrangement joins TRBV7-6 to TRBJ2-2; 9 bases agree with TRBD1. Germline CDR1 SGHVS, CDR2 FNYEAQ. The CDR3 spans 15 residues. V gave up 6 bases and J gave up 6 bases; unmatched junction bases: 8. CDR3 DNA: TGTGCCAGCAGTTTGGGACAGGGACCCCCCGGGGAGCTGTTTTTT. This translates into CASSLGQGPPGELFF.

This chain links TRBV6-5 with TRBJ2-7, with a weak D call TRBD2 (5 bases). The germline CDR1 and CDR2 sequences are MNHEY and SVGAGI. V lost 4 bases and J 4 bases, leaving 11 bases between the germline ends. This CDR3 contains 13 residues. The CDR3 nucleotides read TGTGCCAGCAGTTCCGAAAGCGGATACGAGCAGTACTTC. Translation gives CASSSESGYEQYF.

The chain couples TRBV7-2 to TRBJ2-3; D may correspond to TRBD1 or TRBD2 (6 bases each). The CDR3 sequence is 15 residues long. Trimming shortened V by 1 base and J by 1 base, and 9 bases separated the two germline ends. Germline loops: CDR1 SGHTA, CDR2 FQGNSA. The CDR3 spells CASSLEGGGTDTQYF. DNA of the CDR3: TGTGCCAGCAGCTTAGAGGGGGGAGGCACAGATACGCAGTATTTT.

In the case of this clone: The same CDR3 also results from other DNA sequences found in this sample. The chain uses TRBV19 and TRBJ1-1; D call uncertain. Trimming stripped 5 bases from V and 5 bases from J, with 6 bases between. The CDR3 has 11 amino acids. Germline lookup yields CDR1 LNHDA and CDR2 SQIVND (reference sequence). The CDR3 is CASSFGTEAFF. The DNA for the CDR3 is TGTGCCAGTAGTTTCGGAACTGAAGCTTTCTTT.

The rearrangement links TRBV5-1 to TRBJ2-1, with D possibly matching TRBD1 (6 bases). The CDR3 extends over 17 amino acids. Trimming pared 4 bases from V and 0 bases from J, leaving 17 bases between. CDR1 and CDR2 (germline): SGHRS, YFSETQ. CDR3 protein: CASSPEGVRSSYNEQFF. CDR3 in DNA: TGCGCCAGCAGCCCTGAGGGGGTAAGGAGCTCCTACAATGAGCAGTTCTTC.

This clone was found once. This chain links TRBV7-2 with TRBJ2-4; D not resolved. Germline lookup yields CDR1 SGHTA and CDR2 FQGNSA. The CDR3 sequence is 17 residues long. Deletions cut 4 bases from V and 5 bases from J, with 21 bases between. The CDR3: CASSSRATSIFENIQYF. Here the CDR3 DNA reads TGTGCCAGCAGCTCTCGGGCGACCAGTATATTTGAAAACATTCAGTACTTC.